The 27 T cell receptor beta chains presented below share a single source sample, sequenced in a study of T cell repertoires in ileal Crohn's disease. The repertoire was sequenced with immunoSEQ multiplex PCR; TCRdb's copy has only in-frame clones and lacks some. The data show approximately 27,000 clones, about 81% seen once. The sequenced material came from ileal tissue. These receptors all stem from an adult with Crohn's disease.

Here the CDR3 reads CASSLWHINTGELFF. The CDR3 coding sequence is TGTGCCAGCAGCTTGTGGCACATCAACACCGGGGAGCTGTTTTTT. The V gene is TRBV5-6, the J gene TRBJ2-2; D not resolved. Trimming pared 1 base from V and 2 bases from J, leaving 9 bases between. The CDR3 runs 15 residues. In germline, CDR1 is SGHDT, CDR2 YYEEEE.

The rearrangement links TRBV15 to TRBJ2-7; D is ambiguous. V was clipped by 5 bases and J by 3 bases, with 8 bases between them. Germline CDR1 is LNHNV and CDR2 is YYDKDF (reference sequence). The CDR3 is 12 residues long. The CDR3 sequence is CATSLSGYEQYF. CDR3 nucleotide sequence: TGTGCCACCAGCCTGTCGGGCTACGAGCAGTACTTC.

CDR3 DNA sequence: TGCAGCGTAAAAACTTACGAGCAGTACTTC. This codes for CSVKTYEQYF. This chain links TRBV20-1 with TRBJ2-7; D unresolved. Germline CDR1 reads DFQATT; CDR2 reads SNEGSKA (reference sequence). CDR3 length: 10 residues.

CDR3 sequence (DNA): TGTGCCAGCAGCTCTCATAGCGGGGGCTACACCGGGGAGCTGTTTTTT. Translating gives CASSSHSGGYTGELFF. The rearrangement links TRBV13 to TRBJ2-2; TRBD2 agrees at 9 bases. V lost 4 bases and J lost 3; bases outside the gene matches: 6. The CDR3 loop spans 16 amino acids. The germline CDR1 and CDR2 sequences are PRHDT and FYEKMQ (reference sequence). Complete variable domain (other parts from reference TRBV13 and TRBJ2-2): AAGVIQSPRHLIKEKRETATLKCYPIPRHDTVYWYQQGPGQDPQFLISFYEKMQSDKGSIPDRFSAQQFSDYHSELNMSSLELGDSALYFCASSSHSGGYTGELFFGEGSRLTVL.

Only one count was recorded for this clone. The rearrangement uses TRBV29-1 and TRBJ1-2, with 11 positions matching TRBD1. Trimming at V came to 7 bases and at J to 7 bases, leaving 2 bases not matched to a gene. CDR3 size: 11 residues. Germline loops: CDR1 SQVTM, CDR2 ANQGSEA. The DNA for the CDR3 is TGCAGCGCAGGGACAGGGGGTGGCTACACCTTC. It codes for CSAGTGGGYTF. Filled out from reference TRBV29-1 and TRBJ1-2, the complete variable domain reads SAVISQKPSRDICQRGTSLTIQCQVDSQVTMMFWYRQQPGQSLTLIATANQGSEATYESGFVIDKFPISRPNLTFSTLTVSNMSPEDSSIYLCSAGTGGGYTFGSGTRLTVV.

This clone was found a few times. The chain has TRBV5-1 and TRBJ2-2; 9 nucleotides agree with TRBD1. CDR1 and CDR2 from the germline V gene are SGHRS and YFSETQ. The CDR3 length is 17 residues. Germline trimming cut 0 bases from V and 5 bases from J; bases unmatched to any gene: 8. The chain's CDR3 is CASSLAGTGRGTGELFF. Here the CDR3 DNA reads TGCGCCAGCAGCTTGGCCGGGACAGGGAGAGGTACCGGGGAGCTGTTTTTT.

The chain links TRBV21-1 to TRBJ1-5; TRBD1 is the table's D call, not checked against the DNA. TRBV21-1 is annotated as a pseudogene. The CDR3 runs to 15 residues. CDR3 coding DNA: TGTGCCCCCCCCGGACAGGTGTATAGCAATCAGCCCCAGCATTTT. It encodes CAPPGQVYSNQPQHF.

The J gene is TRBJ1-4, the V gene TRBV10-3; 11 nucleotides align to TRBD1. CDR3 length: 18 residues. The V and J ends lost 5 bases and 4 bases, in that order; junction bases with no gene match: 12. CDR1 ENHRY and CDR2 SYGVKD come from the germline V gene. The CDR3 here is CAISPINFGTGGNEKLFF. CDR3 nucleotides: TGTGCCATCAGTCCTATCAATTTCGGGACAGGGGGTAATGAAAAACTGTTTTTT.

The rearrangement uses TRBV28 and TRBJ2-1; the D gene is possibly TRBD1 (5 bases). The germline V gene encodes CDR1 MDHEN and CDR2 SYDVKM. CDR3 length: 12 amino acids. The V and J ends lost 8 bases and 7 bases respectively, with 12 bases between them. CDR3 in amino acids: CASGSRVNEQFF. The DNA for the CDR3 is TGTGCCAGCGGAAGCAGGGTAAATGAGCAGTTCTTC.

V and J are TRBV19 and TRBJ2-7; the D is unclear. The CDR3 spans 12 residues. Looked up from germline, CDR1 is LNHDA and CDR2 is SQIVND (reference sequence). Trimming took off 5 bases at V and 9 bases at J, with 14 bases between the two ends. In nucleotides, the CDR3 is TGTGCCAGTAGTGACCCGCAGGTTGGGCAGTACTTC. Translating gives CASSDPQVGQYF.

This clone was detected a few times. This chain connects TRBV10-3 to TRBJ2-5, with 8 bases that match TRBD1. Germline V gene sequence: CDR1 ENHRY, CDR2 SYGVKD. The CDR3 sequence is 14 residues long. V trimming: 10 bases; J trimming: 1 base; junction bases outside the gene matches: 8. The CDR3 region has the DNA TGTGCCAGCAGGGGGCAGGTGAGCCAAGAGACCCAGTACTTC. Its translation is CASRGQVSQETQYF.

About this clone itself: Other DNA sequences from this sample encode an identical CDR3 as well. The chain links TRBV2 to TRBJ1-1, with D possibly being TRBD1 (5 bases). V dropped 4 bases and J dropped 1 base, with 7 bases sitting between them. The CDR3 spans 13 residues. Germline V gives CDR1 SNHLY, CDR2 FYNNEI. The CDR3 DNA reads as TGTGCCAGCAGTGGGCAGGGGAACACTGAAGCTTTCTTT. Translating gives CASSGQGNTEAFF. Complete variable domain (other parts from reference TRBV2 and TRBJ1-1): EPEVTQTPSHQVTQMGQEVILRCVPISNHLYFYWYRQILGQKVEFLVSFYNNEISEKSEIFDDQFSVERPDGSNFTLKIRSTKLEDSAMYFCASSGQGNTEAFFGQGTRLTVV.

The chain links TRBV6-5 to TRBJ2-1; 7 bases are a match to TRBD2. V shed 2 bases and J 1 base; nucleotides not matched to a gene: 2. Germline V CDR1 and CDR2: MNHEY, SVGAGI. The CDR3 consists of 15 residues. CDR3 nucleotides: TGTGCCAGCAGTTACCCGGGGGGATCCTACAATGAGCAGTTCTTC. This encodes CASSYPGGSYNEQFF.

Only a few counts were recorded for this clone. V gene TRBV2 combines with J gene TRBJ2-2; 14 bases fit TRBD2. Germline CDR1 SNHLY, CDR2 FYNNEI. There are 17 residues in the CDR3. The junction had 4 bases not matched to a gene; V was cut back by 4 bases and J by 3 bases. The CDR3 DNA is TGTGCCAGCAGTGGGGGGACTAGCGGGGGTTACACCGGGGAGCTGTTTTTT. Amino acid sequence: CASSGGTSGGYTGELFF.

The CDR3 nucleotides read TGTGCCAGCAGCCAAGATATCGGGGGGCCATCGGATACGCAGTATTTT. As protein: CASSQDIGGPSDTQYF. This chain uses TRBV14 with TRBJ2-3; D might be TRBD2 (7 bases). CDR3 size: 16 residues. Trimming pared 0 bases from V and 6 bases from J, leaving 16 bases between. Germline V gene lookup returns CDR1 SGHDN and CDR2 FVKESK.

This sequence joins TRBV4-1 and TRBJ1-1; D is unresolved. The CDR3 runs to 12 residues. Germline V CDR1 and CDR2: MGHRA, YSYEKL. V dropped 6 bases and J dropped 8 bases, with 13 bases sitting between them. CDR3 region: CASRGWTFEAFF. In DNA, the CDR3 is TGCGCCAGCAGGGGTTGGACTTTCGAAGCTTTCTTT.

This chain links TRBV5-4 with TRBJ1-6; 7 bases map to TRBD1. The length of the CDR3 is 15 residues. Germline CDR1 is SGHNT and CDR2 is YYREEE (reference sequence). With V trimmed by 0 bases and J by 8 bases, 5 bases remained unmatched. CDR3 coding DNA: TGTGCCAGCAGCTTGGAGGCAGGGGGTGATTCACCCCTCCACTTT. Residues: CASSLEAGGDSPLHF. The full variable domain, rest sourced from reference TRBV5-4 and TRBJ1-6, is ETGVTQSPTHLIKTRGQQVTLRCSSQSGHNTVSWYQQALGQGPQFIFQYYREEENGRGNFPPRFSGLQFPNYSSELNVNALELDDSALYLCASSLEAGGDSPLHFGNGTRLTVT.

This clone was seen only a few times. The chain links TRBV6-1 to TRBJ1-4, with TRBD1 as a possible D gene (5 bases). The V end was cut by 8 bases, the J end by 12 bases, with 13 bases between. Per the germline V gene, CDR1 is MNHNS and CDR2 is SASEGT. The CDR3 covers 11 residues. The CDR3 DNA reads as TGTGCCAGCGGGCAGGGTTTAGAACTGTTTTTT. The encoded protein is CASGQGLELFF.

This clone was seen once. This sample also contains other DNA sequences that code for the same CDR3. The V call is TRBV5-5, the J call TRBJ2-7, with TRBD2 matching 8 bases. The CDR3 sequence is 14 residues long. V was pared by 3 bases and J by 3 bases, with 5 bases of the junction left unmatched. CDR1 SGHKS and CDR2 YYEKEE come from the germline V gene (reference sequence). The CDR3 loop reads CASSSGLANYEQYF. In nucleotides, the CDR3 is TGTGCCAGCAGCTCCGGACTAGCTAACTACGAGCAGTACTTC.

The chain couples TRBV10-3 to TRBJ1-5; D remains ambiguous. V lost 10 bases, J lost 2 bases, and 18 bases lay in between. Per germline, CDR1 ENHRY and CDR2 SYGVKD. This CDR3 comprises 15 residues. The CDR3 protein is CATLASLAGNQPQHF. DNA for the CDR3: TGTGCCACCCTGGCCAGTCTCGCAGGCAATCAGCCCCAGCATTTT.

This clone was observed a handful of times. The chain joins TRBV7-2 to TRBJ2-7; maybe TRBD1 (6 bases). With 0 bases removed from V and 0 bases from J, the gap between germline ends came to 9 bases. This CDR3 has 15 residues. Germline loops: CDR1 SGHTA, CDR2 FQGNSA. The CDR3 protein is CASSLAGATSYEQYF. The CDR3, as DNA: TGTGCCAGCAGCTTAGCGGGGGCCACCTCCTACGAGCAGTACTTC.

The chain joins TRBV6-5 to TRBJ2-2; 7 bases fit TRBD1. The ends lost 6 bases at V and 4 bases at J; junction bases unmatched: 8. CDR1 and CDR2 (germline): MNHEY, SVGAGI. CDR3 length equals 15 residues. CDR3 in DNA: TGTGCCAGCAGGCCCAGGGACAGACTCACCGGGGAGCTGTTTTTT. It translates to CASRPRDRLTGELFF.

The chain recombines TRBV14 with TRBJ2-7; tentative D call: TRBD2 (6 bases). V lost 4 bases to trimming and J lost 0 bases, with 16 bases between them. Germline V lookup: CDR1 SGHDN, CDR2 FVKESK. There are 16 residues in the CDR3. CDR3 residues: CASSPRDFRSSYEQYF. CDR3 DNA: TGTGCCAGCAGCCCGAGGGACTTCAGGAGCTCCTACGAGCAGTACTTC.

The V call is TRBV7-2, the J call TRBJ2-3; 7 bases line up with TRBD2. Germline loops: CDR1 SGHTA, CDR2 FQGNSA. J lost 2 bases, V lost 11 bases, and 10 bases had no gene match. The CDR3 spans 14 residues. The CDR3 nucleotides read TGTGCCGCCGGACGTGGGGGGGTCACAGATACGCAGTATTTT. Encoded protein: CAAGRGGVTDTQYF.

V usage is TRBV28 and J usage is TRBJ2-7; no reliable D call. The CDR3 loop spans 11 amino acids. The V gene's germline CDR1 is MDHEN and CDR2 SYDVKM. The V and J ends lost 6 bases and 4 bases respectively, with 7 bases between them. CDR3 region: CASRTSYEQYF. The CDR3, as DNA: TGTGCCAGCAGGACATCTTACGAGCAGTACTTC.

This chain connects TRBV19 to TRBJ2-5; 11 bases are a match to TRBD2. The CDR3 is 16 residues long. CDR1 LNHDA and CDR2 SQIVND come from the germline V gene (reference sequence). V shed 3 bases and J 2 bases; nucleotides not matched to a gene: 5. CDR3 nucleotide sequence: TGTGCCAGTAGTATCACTAGCGGGAGATTACAAGAGACCCAGTACTTC. It codes for CASSITSGRLQETQYF.

This chain uses TRBV19 with TRBJ2-2; 7 nucleotides agree with TRBD2. Losses at the gene ends were 5 bases for V and 6 bases for J; bases not matched to a gene: 3. The CDR3 is 13 amino acids. Germline V gene sequence: CDR1 LNHDA, CDR2 SQIVND (reference sequence). CDR3 residues: CASSFGLAGELFF. In DNA form, the CDR3 reads TGTGCCAGTAGTTTCGGACTAGCCGGGGAGCTGTTTTTT.